This T cell receptor (beta chain) was identified during a study of Ad26.COV2.S vaccination and SARS-CoV-2 variants. Study-level background: The donor was enrolled in the Ad26.COV2.S arm of the COV1001 trial. Study findings and constraints: Breadth of non-spike TCRs did not differ between vaccinees and placebo recipients.

Data came from immunoSEQ multiplex PCR; TCRdb stores just in-frame clones and leaves some out. Of approximately 350,000 clones listed, about 83% are singletons. With regard to this clone: Its antigen is undetermined.

CDR1 is MGHRA and CDR2 is YSYEKL in the germline V gene. The V end was cut by 0 bases, the J end by 2 bases, with 6 bases between. This CDR3 contains 14 residues. Sample treatment: about 20 received Ad26.COV2.S at low or high dose, single or two shots; 5 received placebo; per-sample allocation not given. At day 63 after the first vaccine or placebo injection, samples were drawn. An adult of 18-55 years in Boston served as donor. The chain employs TRBV4-1 and TRBJ2-3; D gene ambiguous. Specimen: peripheral blood, collected in a trial of Ad26.COV2.S vaccine versus placebo. The origin of this receptor is a person aged 18-65 years who received the Ad26.COV2.S COVID-19 vaccine or a placebo. The CDR3 loop reads CASSQEVNTDTQYF. The CDR3 bases are TGCGCCAGCAGCCAAGAGGTAAACACAGATACGCAGTATTTT.